What follows describes a single TCR beta chain. V dropped 9 bases and J dropped 6; count of bases not matched to a gene: 10. CDR1 is LNHDA, CDR2 SQIVND, per germline (reference sequence). The CDR3 consists of 15 residues. This sample stems from a study of T-cell reconstitution after alpha-beta-depleted transplantation in children. TCRbeta library construction was performed incorporating unique molecular identifiers. TCRdb reanalysed the PCR reads using MiXCR and keeps one entry per CDR3 protein. The table lists about 240,000 distinct CDR3 sequences, 12% of them singletons. This TCR was sampled from a human donor who donated a stem cell graft to a child with acute lymphoblastic leukemia. The material was PBMCs from the stem cell graft donor, obtained from the stem cell graft. The genes are TRBV19 and TRBJ2-3; 12 nucleotides match TRBD1. The CDR3 loop reads CASRTGQGARDTQYF. CDR3 nucleotide sequence: TGTGCCAGCAGAACGGGACAGGGGGCAAGGGATACGCAGTATTTT.